The next 27 T cell receptor beta chains were all read from a single sample in a study of response to subunit inactivated influenza vaccine. Using its own MiXCR run on the RT-PCR reads, TCRdb lists one record per CDR3 protein. The top ten clones hold 2.8% of a sample with about 540,000 distinct CDR3 sequences, around 25% of them seen once. These data were likewise used in another study, on T cells expressing NK-cell markers. That source notes: What made the TCR beta cDNA was 5'RACE template switching with UMIs.

The specimen comprised CD4+ T cells sorted from PBMCs, sampled 11 to 12 days after vaccination. The receptors here all came from a man in his fifties who received an inactivated influenza vaccine.

The chain recombines TRBV28 with TRBJ1-5; D call uncertain. CDR1 is MDHEN and CDR2 is SYDVKM in the germline V gene. Trimming pared 5 bases from V and 3 bases from J, leaving 11 bases between. The CDR3 has 14 amino acids. DNA for the CDR3: TGTGCCAGCAGTGATCGGGTAAACAATCAGCCCCAGCATTTT. Protein sequence: CASSDRVNNQPQHF.

Regarding this clonotype: It may be a read error: a sequence one base away is much more abundant. The chain has TRBV12-3 or TRBV12-4 and TRBJ2-7, with D perhaps assigned TRBD1 or TRBD2 (5 bases each). This CDR3 is 12 amino acids long. V lost 10 bases, J lost 5 bases, and 15 bases lay in between. CDR3 DNA sequence: TGTGCCAACACCCGGGGCACCCACGAGCAGTACTTC. It specifies CANTRGTHEQYF.

The chain links TRBV7-9 to TRBJ2-2, with D possibly being TRBD1 or TRBD2 (5 bases each). The germline V gene encodes CDR1 SEHNR and CDR2 FQNEAQ (reference sequence). V lost 2 bases to trimming and J lost 0 bases, with 7 bases between them. There are 15 residues in the CDR3. In DNA, the CDR3 is TGTGCCAGCAGCTTACGGGACGCGAACACCGGGGAGCTGTTTTTT. Protein product: CASSLRDANTGELFF.

This rearrangement joins TRBV7-9 to TRBJ1-1; the D gene is possibly TRBD1 (5 bases). The CDR3 extends over 15 amino acids. The germline gives CDR1 SEHNR, CDR2 FQNEAQ (reference sequence). V lost 5 bases and J lost 1, with 14 bases in between. CDR3 protein: CASSPGAGGNTEAFF. The CDR3 bases are TGTGCCAGCAGCCCCGGGGCTGGGGGGAACACTGAAGCTTTCTTT.

This clonotype was seen more than once but under ten times. The chain couples TRBV20-1 to TRBJ2-3, with 7 bases fitting TRBD2. Germline CDR1 DFQATT, CDR2 SNEGSKA (reference sequence). The length of the CDR3 is 14 residues. J was trimmed by 6 bases and V by 4 bases; bases with no gene match: 10. This chain's CDR3 is CSATQGLGGDTQYF. For the CDR3, the DNA is TGCAGTGCTACGCAGGGTCTCGGGGGGGATACGCAGTATTTT.

CDR3 amino acids: CASSDGLAGNNEQFF. CDR3 DNA: TGTGCCAGCAGTGATGGACTAGCGGGGAACAATGAGCAGTTCTTC. The V and J genes are TRBV2 and TRBJ2-1, with TRBD2 matching 12 bases. The CDR3 has 15 residues. Germline V gives CDR1 SNHLY, CDR2 FYNNEI. The V gene end was trimmed by 3 bases and the J gene end by 5 bases; junction bases not matched to a gene: 2.

The V call is TRBV20-1, the J call TRBJ1-1; D gene uncertain. CDR1 is DFQATT and CDR2 is SNEGSKA in the germline V gene (reference sequence). Between the trimmed V and J ends, which lost 1 base and 6 bases, there was a span of 12 bases. The CDR3 has 13 amino acids. This chain's CDR3 is CSARVGYKPEAFF. In DNA form, the CDR3 reads TGCAGTGCTAGAGTGGGGTACAAGCCTGAAGCTTTCTTT.

The chain carries TRBV27 and TRBJ2-1; D may be TRBD1 (6 bases). V lost 5 bases and J lost 2, with 10 bases in between. The CDR3 consists of 14 residues. Looked up from germline, CDR1 is MNHEY and CDR2 is SMNVEV (reference sequence). CDR3 sequence: CASSVDRAYNEQFF. The CDR3 DNA follows: TGTGCCAGCAGTGTGGACAGAGCCTACAATGAGCAGTTCTTC.

This clonotype appeared a few times. The genes are TRBV5-1 and TRBJ2-1; no reliable D call. Germline V gene data show CDR1 as SGHRS and CDR2 as YFSETQ. Deletions cut 3 bases from V and 5 bases from J, with 6 bases between. The CDR3 runs 12 residues. The CDR3 bases are TGCGCCAGCAGCTCATTGGACAATGAGCAGTTCTTC. Encoded protein: CASSSLDNEQFF. Filled out from reference TRBV5-1 and TRBJ2-1, the complete variable domain reads KAGVTQTPRYLIKTRGQQVTLSCSPISGHRSVSWYQQTPGQGLQFLFEYFSETQRNKGNFPGRFSGRQFSNSRSEMNVSTLELGDSALYLCASSSLDNEQFFGPGTRLTVL.

J is TRBJ2-7 and V is TRBV5-5; perhaps TRBD1 as D (5 bases). V lost 0 bases to trimming and J lost 4 bases, with 14 bases between them. Germline loops: CDR1 SGHKS, CDR2 YYEKEE (reference sequence). The CDR3 is 15 residues long. The CDR3 here is CASSLGQGRGYEQYF. The CDR3 DNA follows: TGTGCCAGCAGCTTGGGGCAGGGTCGAGGATACGAGCAGTACTTC.

This clonotype was counted a few times. The genes are TRBV5-8 and TRBJ2-4; D not certain. Germline V gene sequence: CDR1 SGHTS, CDR2 YDEGEE. The CDR3 spans 14 residues. The V end lost 4 bases, the J end lost 0 bases, and 8 bases lay between the germline ends. DNA of the CDR3: TGTGCCAGCAGCCCACGCCAAGCCAAAAACATTCAGTACTTC. It codes for CASSPRQAKNIQYF.

This clonotype appeared a few times. The DNA is omitted, as the CDR3 cannot be located on it reliably, and the CDR3 follows TCRdb's listing. The rearrangement links TRBV28 to TRBJ1-6; the table's D gene call, TRBD1, was not cross checked with the DNA. Germline CDR1 and CDR2: MDHEN and SYDVKM. The CDR3 is 15 residues long, ends included. CDR3: CASSSSTGPNSPLHF.

This clonotype has more than one count but fewer than ten. This sequence joins TRBV7-9 and TRBJ1-1, with D tentatively TRBD1 (5 bases). This CDR3 spans 15 amino acids. Trimming took 2 bases from V and 3 from J, leaving 13 bases between them. Germline-derived CDR1 and CDR2 are SEHNR and FQNEAQ (reference sequence). CDR3 sequence: CASSLPTTEDTEAFF. In DNA form, the CDR3 reads TGTGCCAGCAGCTTACCCACGACAGAGGACACTGAAGCTTTCTTT.

This clonotype was seen a handful of times. The chain employs TRBV5-1 and TRBJ1-6; D possibly corresponds to TRBD1 (5 bases). The CDR3 spans 15 residues. V was shortened by 4 bases and J by 9 bases, with 17 bases between the two germline ends. Germline V gives CDR1 SGHRS, CDR2 YFSETQ. CDR3 in amino acids: CASSLSQVGGSPLHF. For the CDR3, the DNA is TGCGCCAGCAGCCTATCACAGGTTGGAGGTTCACCCCTCCACTTT.

Ten or more counts support this clonotype. This chain connects TRBV5-6 to TRBJ1-5; no firm D call. Germline CDR1 is SGHDT and CDR2 is YYEEEE. CDR3 length: 15 amino acids. With 0 bases removed from V and 2 bases from J, the gap between germline ends came to 9 bases. The CDR3 protein is CASSLGGYGNQPQHF. The DNA of the CDR3 is TGTGCCAGCAGCTTGGGAGGTTATGGCAATCAGCCCCAGCATTTT.

The chain employs TRBV27 and TRBJ1-1; D unresolved. Germline V CDR1 and CDR2: MNHEY, SMNVEV (reference sequence). The CDR3 runs to 13 residues. The V and J ends lost 0 bases and 10 bases respectively, with 12 bases between them. The CDR3 DNA reads as TGTGCCAGCAGTTTATCCCCCGGCGGGTTAGCTTTCTTT. Protein: CASSLSPGGLAFF.

The chain recombines TRBV12-3 or TRBV12-4 with TRBJ2-6; D call uncertain. The CDR3 extends over 15 amino acids. The V and J ends lost 3 bases and 0 bases respectively, with 6 bases between them. CDR3 sequence: CASSFWGSGANVLTF. The CDR3 DNA reads as TGTGCCAGCAGTTTTTGGGGCTCTGGGGCCAACGTCCTGACTTTC.

This sequence joins TRBV7-6 and TRBJ2-5; TRBD1 aligns across 8 bases. CDR1 is SGHVS, CDR2 FNYEAQ, per germline. J lost 4 bases, V lost 1 base, and 5 bases had no gene match. There are 15 residues in the CDR3. CDR3 protein: CASSLGKGTGETQYF. The CDR3 DNA is TGTGCCAGCAGCTTAGGTAAAGGGACAGGAGAGACCCAGTACTTC.

This chain uses TRBV7-9 with TRBJ1-2, with D unresolved. The CDR3 has 13 amino acids. The germline gives CDR1 SEHNR, CDR2 FQNEAQ (reference sequence). Trimming took 5 bases from V and 5 from J, leaving 12 bases between them. Here the CDR3 reads CASSHGGWYGYTF. CDR3 sequence (DNA): TGTGCCAGCAGCCATGGAGGGTGGTATGGCTACACCTTC.

The chain links TRBV7-8 to TRBJ2-1, with D uncertain. V was clipped by 1 base and J by 10 bases, with 11 bases between them. This CDR3 has 13 residues. The germline CDR1 and CDR2 sequences are SGHVS and FQNEAQ. The CDR3 DNA follows: TGTGCCAGCAGCTTAGGTTTGGTTTACGAGCAGTTCTTC. Residues: CASSLGLVYEQFF.

This clonotype was found a few times. The chain employs TRBV2 and TRBJ1-4, with TRBD1 matching 7 bases. CDR3 length: 13 amino acids. Germline CDR1 and CDR2: SNHLY and FYNNEI. V trimming: 11 bases; J trimming: 7 bases; junction bases outside the gene matches: 10. The CDR3 sequence: CAGQTGPTEKLFF. The CDR3 DNA sequence: TGTGCCGGCCAGACAGGGCCGACTGAAAAACTGTTTTTT. The full variable domain, with the rest looked up from reference TRBV2 and TRBJ1-4, is EPEVTQTPSHQVTQMGQEVILRCVPISNHLYFYWYRQILGQKVEFLVSFYNNEISEKSEIFDDQFSVERPDGSNFTLKIRSTKLEDSAMYFCAGQTGPTEKLFFGSGTQLSVL.

A few counts support this clonotype. The chain recombines TRBV10-3 with TRBJ2-7; 8 bases agree with TRBD2. The CDR3 consists of 14 residues. CDR1 ENHRY and CDR2 SYGVKD come from the germline V gene. V gave up 6 bases and J gave up 4 bases; unmatched junction bases: 8. CDR3 nucleotides: TGTGCCATCAGCTCGGGACTAGGAACATACGAGCAGTACTTC. It is translated as CAISSGLGTYEQYF.

V is TRBV28 and J is TRBJ2-7, with TRBD1 as a possible D gene (6 bases). V was shortened by 11 bases and J by 3 bases, with 20 bases between the two germline ends. This CDR3 is 14 amino acids long. Germline lookup yields CDR1 MDHEN and CDR2 SYDVKM. Here the CDR3 DNA reads TGTGCCGTATCCGGGACAAGACCCCTCTACGAGCAGTACTTC. Translating gives CAVSGTRPLYEQYF. The full variable domain, with the rest looked up from reference TRBV28 and TRBJ2-7, is DVKVTQSSRYLVKRTGEKVFLECVQDMDHENMFWYRQDPGLGLRLIYFSYDVKMKEKGDIPEGYSVSREKKERFSLILESASTNQTSMYLCAVSGTRPLYEQYFGPGTRLTVT.

This clonotype was counted at least ten times. The chain is built from TRBV29-1 and TRBJ2-3; the match to TRBD2 covers 7 bases. The germline CDR1 and CDR2 sequences are SQVTM and ANQGSEA. This CDR3 is 14 amino acids long. Losses at the gene ends were 7 bases for V and 3 bases for J; bases not matched to a gene: 10. The CDR3 coding sequence is TGCAGCGCCGACTTCGGGGGGAGGACAGATACGCAGTATTTT. Translated: CSADFGGRTDTQYF.

V gene TRBV12-5 combines with J gene TRBJ1-1, with D tentatively TRBD1 (6 bases). The germline V gene encodes CDR1 LGHNT and CDR2 FRNRAP. Trimming removed 5 bases at V and 5 bases at J, with 15 bases between. The CDR3 has 14 amino acids. CDR3 sequence reads: CASGPRTGLTEAFF. As DNA, the CDR3 is TGTGCTAGTGGTCCTAGAACAGGGTTAACTGAAGCTTTCTTT.

The chain recombines TRBV6-2 or TRBV6-3 with TRBJ1-1, with no clear D. V shed 4 bases and J shed 1 base, with 13 bases lying between them. The CDR3 sequence is 15 residues long. From germline, CDR1 is MNHEY and CDR2 SVGEGT. CDR3 protein: CASSSHPRWNTEAFF. CDR3 nucleotide sequence: TGTGCCAGCAGTTCCCACCCTCGATGGAACACTGAAGCTTTCTTT.

This clonotype was counted a few times. This chain uses TRBV3-1 with TRBJ1-1; D perhaps matches TRBD1 (5 bases). Trimming took 0 bases from V and 1 from J, leaving 12 bases between them. This CDR3 comprises 16 residues. CDR1 is LGHDT, CDR2 YNNKEL, per germline (reference sequence). In nucleotides, the CDR3 is TGTGCCAGCAGCCAAGAGGCAGGGAGTGGGAACACTGAAGCTTTCTTT. It specifies CASSQEAGSGNTEAFF.